These 19 T cell receptor beta chains share one sample of origin, sequenced in a study of blood T cell repertoires in COVID-19. Sequencing used immunoSEQ multiplex PCR; TCRdb keeps in-frame clones, though not all of them. The data contain over 80,000 clones, 89% of them singletons. Sequenced material: peripheral blood. The receptor source for this set is a man between 45 and 60 years old with acute or convalescent COVID-19.

This clone turned up a few times. V gene TRBV9 combines with J gene TRBJ1-4; 10 positions agree with TRBD1. Germline CDR1 reads SGDLS; CDR2 reads YYNGEE. This CDR3 comprises 14 residues. Trimming removed 2 bases from V and 7 bases from J; junction bases left unmatched: 2. The CDR3 nucleotides read TGTGCCAGCAGCGTCGGGACAGGGGCTGAAAAACTGTTTTTT. The encoded protein is CASSVGTGAEKLFF.

The V gene is TRBV3-1 (or the pseudogene TRBV3-2), the J gene TRBJ2-5; tentative D call: TRBD2 (7 bases). Trimming pared 4 bases from V and 0 bases from J, leaving 12 bases between. The CDR3 totals 15 residues. CDR1 is LGHDT and CDR2 is YNNKEL in the germline V gene (reference sequence). Written as DNA, the CDR3 is TGTGCCAGCAGCCCGGGGGGCAGGTACCAAGAGACCCAGTACTTC. Translating gives CASSPGGRYQETQYF.

This clone showed up just once. The CDR3 DNA reads as TGTGCCAGTAGTATGGTGGTGGGACAGGCTGAGAACACTGAAGCTTTCTTT. Translation gives CASSMVVGQAENTEAFF. The V call is TRBV19, the J call TRBJ1-1; 8 nucleotides line up with TRBD1. V shed 3 bases, J shed 1 base, and the junction held 10 bases outside the gene matches. The CDR3 covers 17 residues. The germline V gene encodes CDR1 LNHDA and CDR2 SQIVND (reference sequence).

The chain links TRBV29-1 to TRBJ1-3; D may be TRBD1 (5 bases). Trimming cost V 4 bases and J 4 bases, with 14 bases left between them. CDR3 length equals 14 residues. The germline CDR1 and CDR2 sequences are SQVTM and ANQGSEA. The CDR3 DNA reads TGCAGCGTTGTCGGACACCATAAAGGAAACACCATATATTTT. This encodes CSVVGHHKGNTIYF.

The CDR3 nucleotides read TGTGCCAGCGGTTCCCGGGACTCCAGGGACCAGCCCCAGCATTTT. Translated, it gives CASGSRDSRDQPQHF. The V gene is TRBV6-5, the J gene TRBJ1-5; D may be TRBD1 (5 bases). Germline V gives CDR1 MNHEY, CDR2 SVGAGI. This CDR3 is 15 amino acids long. V was cut by 8 bases and J by 7 bases, with 21 bases left in between.

This clone was recorded only once. This sequence joins TRBV4-2 and TRBJ1-5; 11 bases line up with TRBD1. J lost 5 bases, V lost 0 bases, and 6 bases had no gene match. Germline V gene sequence: CDR1 LGHNA, CDR2 YNFKEQ. The CDR3 length is 17 residues. CDR3 region: CASSQDPGQGGDQPQHF. The DNA for the CDR3 is TGTGCCAGCAGCCAAGATCCGGGACAGGGGGGGGATCAGCCCCAGCATTTT.

The gene calls are TRBV19 and TRBJ1-4, with 7 nucleotides matching TRBD1. CDR1 and CDR2 (germline): LNHDA, SQIVND (reference sequence). V lost 7 bases and J lost 7; bases outside the gene matches: 6. There are 13 residues in the CDR3. CDR3: CASMGGQTEKLFF. As DNA, the CDR3 is TGTGCCAGTATGGGGGGACAGACTGAAAAACTGTTTTTT.

The V call is TRBV5-1, the J call TRBJ1-2; D not resolved. The CDR3 totals 13 residues. Germline V gene sequence: CDR1 SGHRS, CDR2 YFSETQ. V shed 7 bases and J shed 4 bases, with 14 bases lying between them. The CDR3 here is CASGESGPYGYTF. The CDR3 region has the DNA TGCGCCAGCGGTGAAAGCGGTCCCTATGGCTACACCTTC. Together with reference TRBV5-1 and TRBJ1-2, the CDR3 gives the full variable domain: KAGVTQTPRYLIKTRGQQVTLSCSPISGHRSVSWYQQTPGQGLQFLFEYFSETQRNKGNFPGRFSGRQFSNSRSEMNVSTLELGDSALYLCASGESGPYGYTFGSGTRLTVV.

The chain has TRBV19 and TRBJ2-3; D is unresolved. CDR3 length: 15 amino acids. Between the trimmed V and J ends, which lost 7 bases and 0 bases, there was a span of 14 bases. From germline, CDR1 is LNHDA and CDR2 SQIVND (reference sequence). For the CDR3, the DNA is TGTGCCAGTAACCGCCTGGGCCTGAGCACAGATACGCAGTATTTT. Encoded protein: CASNRLGLSTDTQYF.

The chain joins TRBV28 to TRBJ1-6; no reliable D call. Germline CDR1 MDHEN, CDR2 SYDVKM. V lost 3 bases to trimming and J lost 3 bases, with 9 bases between them. There are 15 residues in the CDR3. CDR3 sequence reads: CASSFARNYNSPLHF. Written as DNA, the CDR3 is TGTGCCAGCAGTTTTGCCAGGAACTATAATTCACCCCTCCACTTT.

Worth noting for this clone: Relative to the germline gene, one junction end is altered; a read error may explain this. The chain is built from TRBV5-6 and TRBJ2-5; 11 bases agree with TRBD1. The CDR3 runs 15 residues. Germline V CDR1 and CDR2: SGHDT, YYEEEE. The CDR3 here is CASSLGTGGRETQYF. The CDR3 coding sequence is TGTGCCAGCAGTTTGGGGACAGGGGGACGAGAGACCCAGTACTTC.

With regard to this clone: This specimen includes other DNA sequences encoding the same CDR3. The chain joins TRBV3-1 (or the pseudogene TRBV3-2) to TRBJ1-2; TRBD1 might be the D (6 bases). V was clipped by 1 base and J by 4 bases, with 10 bases between them. This CDR3 has 14 amino acids. Germline V lookup: CDR1 LGHDT, CDR2 YNNKEL (reference sequence). Written as DNA, the CDR3 is TGTGCCAGCAGCCAAGGGGGGGGCGGCTATGGCTACACCTTC. Its protein is CASSQGGGGYGYTF.

CDR3 region: CASSHGDYSTDTQYF. For the CDR3, the DNA is TGCGCCAGCAGCCATGGCGACTACAGCACAGATACGCAGTATTTT. The V gene is TRBV4-1, the J gene TRBJ2-3; TRBD2 might be the D (5 bases). Germline lookup yields CDR1 MGHRA and CDR2 YSYEKL. This CDR3 has 15 residues. V gave up 3 bases and J gave up 0 bases, with 10 bases separating them.

The chain is built from TRBV19 and TRBJ1-4; 7 bases are shared with TRBD1. J lost 3 bases, V lost 1 base, and 2 bases had no gene match. The CDR3 contains 15 residues. Germline CDR1 and CDR2: LNHDA and SQIVND (reference sequence). The CDR3 sequence: CASSIGGTANEKLFF. The CDR3 DNA reads as TGTGCCAGTAGTATAGGGGGGACAGCTAATGAAAAACTGTTTTTT.

The V call is TRBV4-1, the J call TRBJ2-7; 9 nucleotides line up with TRBD1. CDR1 and CDR2 from the germline V gene are MGHRA and YSYEKL. V lost 5 bases to trimming and J lost 1 base; unmatched junction nucleotides: 3. CDR3 length equals 14 residues. The CDR3 protein is CASSSGTGSYEQYF. CDR3 nucleotide sequence: TGCGCCAGCAGCTCCGGGACAGGGTCCTACGAGCAGTACTTC.

A single count supports this clone. The chain has TRBV10-3 and TRBJ2-7, with 7 bases lining up with TRBD1. Trimming took 2 bases from V and 7 from J; bases not matched to a gene: 2. There are 12 residues in the CDR3. Germline CDR1 and CDR2: ENHRY and SYGVKD. DNA of the CDR3: TGTGCCATCAGTGAGGGGACAGCTGAGCAGTACTTC. This codes for CAISEGTAEQYF.

The V call is TRBV5-3, the J call TRBJ2-1, with 7 bases lining up with TRBD1. TRBV5-3 is sorted into the ORF group, with uncertain function. This CDR3 has 15 amino acids. With 4 bases clipped from V and 2 bases from J, the junction kept 6 bases outside the gene matches. CDR3 protein: CARSADRETYNEQFF. CDR3 sequence (DNA): TGTGCCAGAAGCGCCGACAGGGAGACCTACAATGAGCAGTTCTTC.

The chain carries TRBV29-1 and TRBJ2-1; 9 positions agree with TRBD1. Germline V lookup: CDR1 SQVTM, CDR2 ANQGSEA. The J segment lost 7 bases and the V segment lost 2 bases, leaving 3 bases of the junction unmatched. The CDR3 totals 13 residues. As DNA, the CDR3 is TGCAGCGTTGAAAGGGGACAGGGTAATGAGCAGTTCTTC. Residues: CSVERGQGNEQFF.

The V call is TRBV19, the J call TRBJ1-2, with D hard to call. Germline assignment: CDR1 LNHDA and CDR2 SQIVND (reference sequence). Trimming cost V 6 bases and J 5 bases, with 7 bases left between them. CDR3 size: 11 residues. As DNA, the CDR3 is TGTGCCAGTAGGCACCTATATGGCTACACCTTC. Translation: CASRHLYGYTF.